Following are 21 T cell receptor beta chains from one sample sequenced in a study of T-cell memory formation after mild COVID-19. MiXCR, run by TCRdb on the 5' RACE reads, gives a single entry per CDR3 protein. The sample has about 290,000 distinct CDR3 sequences; around 17% are singletons. The material sequenced was PBMCs or a T cell subset sorted from them (not recorded which). These receptors all come from a man between 18 and 35 years old who had mild COVID-19 (a few samples of this study predate the infection). Cell type and time point are not known.

The V call is TRBV7-2, the J call TRBJ2-3, with a possible D match to TRBD2 (7 bases). The germline V gene encodes CDR1 SGHTA and CDR2 FQGNSA. This CDR3 is 16 amino acids long. Trimming removed 1 base at V and 7 bases at J, with 18 bases between. The CDR3 protein is CASSLVPRGALYTQYF. CDR3 sequence (DNA): TGTGCCAGCAGCTTAGTTCCCCGGGGGGCTCTATATACGCAGTATTTT.

V and J are TRBV7-9 and TRBJ2-7; D gene unclear. The V gene's germline CDR1 is SEHNR and CDR2 FQNEAQ (reference sequence). The germline V and J ends were trimmed by 5 bases and 3 bases, with 17 bases remaining between them. The length of the CDR3 is 15 residues. Here the CDR3 DNA reads TGTGCCAGCAGCCCCCATGGGGTGGACGGCTACGAGCAGTACTTC. Amino acids: CASSPHGVDGYEQYF.

CDR3 coding DNA: TGTGCCAGCAGTTGGACTAGCGGGATTAGCACAGATACGCAGTATTTT. Translating gives CASSWTSGISTDTQYF. This chain joins TRBV12-3 or TRBV12-4 and TRBJ2-3, with 12 bases aligning to TRBD2. J lost 0 bases, V lost 4 bases, and 2 bases had no gene match. CDR3 length: 16 amino acids.

The rearrangement joins TRBV5-6 to TRBJ1-3; D is perhaps TRBD1 (6 bases). Trimming removed 4 bases from V and 4 bases from J, with 12 bases in between. The CDR3 totals 14 residues. The germline CDR1 and CDR2 sequences are SGHDT and YYEEEE. The CDR3 coding sequence is TGTGCCAGCAGCCGCCAGGGGACGGGAAACACCATATATTTT. It codes for CASSRQGTGNTIYF.

This clonotype has a handful of counts. This sequence joins TRBV20-1 and TRBJ2-3; D possibly corresponds to TRBD2 (6 bases). The V and J ends lost 0 bases and 2 bases respectively, with 15 bases between them. The CDR3 is 16 residues long. Germline V gene sequence: CDR1 DFQATT, CDR2 SNEGSKA (reference sequence). CDR3 in DNA: TGCAGTGCTAGAGATGAGGTAGCGGAACACACAGATACGCAGTATTTT. Translating gives CSARDEVAEHTDTQYF.

The rearrangement joins TRBV13 to TRBJ2-3; 9 positions match TRBD1. Germline trimming cut 5 bases from V and 1 base from J; bases unmatched to any gene: 7. The CDR3 contains 16 residues. Germline-derived CDR1 and CDR2 are PRHDT and FYEKMQ (reference sequence). This CDR3 reads CASSRGTGPGTDTQYF. Here the CDR3 DNA reads TGTGCCAGCAGCCGAGGGACAGGGCCTGGCACAGATACGCAGTATTTT.

The chain combines TRBV12-3 or TRBV12-4 with TRBJ1-2, with TRBD1 matching over 7 bases. This CDR3 spans 14 amino acids. The V gene end was trimmed by 5 bases and the J gene end by 2 bases; junction bases not matched to a gene: 5. CDR3 protein: CASSPMTGNYGYTF. CDR3 bases: TGTGCCAGCAGTCCGATGACAGGGAACTATGGCTACACCTTC.

CDR3 sequence (DNA): TGTGCCAGCAGCTTAGTTTCGAGCGGGGGCTACAATGAGCAGTTCTTC. Its protein is CASSLVSSGGYNEQFF. The chain couples TRBV7-2 to TRBJ2-1, with 8 bases aligning to TRBD2. V lost 1 base and J lost 3; bases outside the gene matches: 5. The germline V gene has CDR1 SGHTA and CDR2 FQGNSA. CDR3 length: 16 residues. The full variable domain, completed using reference TRBV7-2 and TRBJ2-1, is GAGVSQSPSNKVTEKGKDVELRCDPISGHTALYWYRQSLGQGLEFLIYFQGNSAPDKSGLPSDRFSAERTGGSVSTLTIQRTQQEDSAVYLCASSLVSSGGYNEQFFGPGTRLTVL.

The table lists this clonotype with a few counts. A junction boundary mismatches the germline segment, possibly from a read error. The chain recombines TRBV11-3 with TRBJ2-7, with 7 nucleotides matching TRBD1. The CDR3 sequence is 12 residues long. The germline V gene encodes CDR1 SGHNT and CDR2 YENEEA. CDR3 sequence reads: CASSLGDSYQEF. CDR3 in DNA: TGTGCCAGCAGCTTAGGGGACAGCTACCAAGAGTTC. Full variable domain (outside the CDR3, taken from reference TRBV11-3 and TRBJ2-7): EAGVVQSPRYKIIEKKQPVAFWCNPISGHNTLYWYLQNLGQGPELLIRYENEEAVDDSQLPKDRFSAERLKGVDSTLKIQPAELGDSAVYLCASSLGDSYQEFGPGTRLTVT.

The rearrangement joins TRBV10-2 to TRBJ1-5; no reliable D call. Germline CDR1 is WSHSY and CDR2 is SAAADI. The ends were cut back, 4 bases at V and 3 bases at J, with 10 bases in the middle. The CDR3 runs 14 residues. The CDR3, as DNA: TGCGCCAGCAGTGTGGAAGGGCCCAATCAGCCCCAGCATTTT. It translates to CASSVEGPNQPQHF.

The V call is TRBV5-4, the J call TRBJ1-1; D is undetermined. The CDR3 consists of 13 residues. The V end was cut by 4 bases, the J end by 5 bases, with 12 bases between. CDR1 and CDR2 (germline): SGHNT, YYREEE (reference sequence). The CDR3 is CASSPPPGTEAFF. The CDR3 nucleotides are TGTGCCAGCAGCCCACCCCCGGGGACTGAAGCTTTCTTT. Drawing the rest from reference TRBV5-4 and TRBJ1-1, the complete variable domain is ETGVTQSPTHLIKTRGQQVTLRCSSQSGHNTVSWYQQALGQGPQFIFQYYREEENGRGNFPPRFSGLQFPNYSSELNVNALELDDSALYLCASSPPPGTEAFFGQGTRLTVV.

The chain is built from TRBV7-2 and TRBJ1-6, with TRBD1 matching 10 bases. CDR3 length: 15 residues. The germline CDR1 and CDR2 sequences are SGHTA and FQGNSA. V was clipped by 5 bases and J by 8 bases; unmatched bases: 6. The CDR3 spells CASSQRTGGDSPLHF. CDR3 in DNA: TGTGCCAGCAGCCAAAGGACAGGGGGAGATTCACCCCTCCACTTT. Full variable domain (outside the CDR3, taken from reference TRBV7-2 and TRBJ1-6): GAGVSQSPSNKVTEKGKDVELRCDPISGHTALYWYRQSLGQGLEFLIYFQGNSAPDKSGLPSDRFSAERTGGSVSTLTIQRTQQEDSAVYLCASSQRTGGDSPLHFGNGTRLTVT.

This clonotype was counted many times. This rearrangement joins TRBV20-1 to TRBJ2-5; TRBD2 matches 8 bases. Germline V gene data show CDR1 as DFQATT and CDR2 as SNEGSKA (reference sequence). J lost 5 bases, V lost 5 bases, and 13 bases had no gene match. This CDR3 spans 15 amino acids. The CDR3, as DNA: TGCAGTGCTCTCCGGGGGGGGTCGGCGAGCGAGACCCAGTACTTC. As protein: CSALRGGSASETQYF.

The chain joins TRBV20-1 to TRBJ2-7, with 7 bases that match TRBD1. Looked up from germline, CDR1 is DFQATT and CDR2 is SNEGSKA (reference sequence). CDR3 size: 13 residues. The J segment lost 2 bases and the V segment lost 6 bases, leaving 7 bases of the junction unmatched. This chain's CDR3 is CSARTGVAYEQYF. In nucleotides, the CDR3 is TGCAGTGCCCGAACAGGGGTTGCCTACGAGCAGTACTTC.

The table lists this clonotype with a few counts. The V gene is TRBV7-2, the J gene TRBJ2-3; tentative D call: TRBD2 (5 bases). The CDR3 consists of 14 residues. Deletions cut 4 bases from V and 1 base from J, with 9 bases between. CDR1 is SGHTA, CDR2 FQGNSA, per germline. The CDR3 reads CASSSWRGTDTQYF. As DNA, the CDR3 is TGTGCCAGCAGCTCCTGGCGGGGCACAGATACGCAGTATTTT.

The rearrangement joins TRBV20-1 to TRBJ2-7; maybe TRBD1 (5 bases). V gave up 3 bases and J gave up 7 bases, with 10 bases separating them. The CDR3 is made up of 11 amino acids. In germline, CDR1 is DFQATT, CDR2 SNEGSKA (reference sequence). As DNA, the CDR3 is TGCAGTGCTAGCTCCCCAGGGGAGCAGTACGTC. Protein: CSASSPGEQYV.

This clonotype has a count of ten or more. The chain has TRBV6-5 and TRBJ1-1; unclear D gene. The germline CDR1 and CDR2 sequences are MNHEY and SVGAGI. The V end was cut by 4 bases, the J end by 3 bases, with 9 bases between. CDR3 size: 13 residues. CDR3 bases: TGTGCCAGCAGTTCCGGGTGGGACACTGAAGCTTTCTTT. As protein: CASSSGWDTEAFF.

This clonotype was seen more than once but under ten times. This chain uses TRBV5-1 with TRBJ2-7, with D tentatively TRBD2 (5 bases). The CDR3 is made up of 15 amino acids. The V and J ends lost 0 bases and 4 bases respectively, with 14 bases between them. Germline V gene lookup returns CDR1 SGHRS and CDR2 YFSETQ. The CDR3 nucleotides are TGCGCCAGCAGCTTGGCCCCGGCGTGGGAGTACGAGCAGTACTTC. Residues: CASSLAPAWEYEQYF. Supplemented by reference TRBV5-1 and TRBJ2-7, the full variable domain reads KAGVTQTPRYLIKTRGQQVTLSCSPISGHRSVSWYQQTPGQGLQFLFEYFSETQRNKGNFPGRFSGRQFSNSRSEMNVSTLELGDSALYLCASSLAPAWEYEQYFGPGTRLTVT.

V is TRBV15 and J is TRBJ1-6; D remains unclear. CDR1 is LNHNV and CDR2 is YYDKDF in the germline V gene (reference sequence). Trimming shortened V by 5 bases and J by 9 bases, and 11 bases separated the two germline ends. There are 13 residues in the CDR3. The CDR3 bases are TGTGCCACCAGCCGGACGTTCGGTTCACCCCTCCACTTT. It specifies CATSRTFGSPLHF.

In its sample, this clonotype was seen a few times. The chain couples TRBV7-2 to TRBJ1-5; D might be TRBD1 (5 bases). Germline CDR1 reads SGHTA; CDR2 reads FQGNSA. There are 13 residues in the CDR3. The germline V and J ends were trimmed by 5 bases and 7 bases, with 12 bases remaining between them. The CDR3 nucleotides read TGTGCCAGCAGCACAAGAGGACAACAGCCCCAGCATTTT. Translated, it gives CASSTRGQQPQHF.

The chain is built from TRBV20-1 and TRBJ2-3; D may be TRBD2 (6 bases). This CDR3 comprises 14 residues. Germline CDR1 DFQATT, CDR2 SNEGSKA (reference sequence). V was cut by 1 base and J by 4 bases, with 12 bases left in between. The CDR3 DNA is TGCAGTGCTAGAGGTGGACTACAGGCAGATACGCAGTATTTT. Its translation: CSARGGLQADTQYF.